This T cell receptor beta chain emerged from a study of T-cell memory formation after mild COVID-19. This clonotype has more than one count but fewer than ten. TCRdb called the 5' RACE reads again in MiXCR, with one record for every CDR3 protein. The sample has roughly 200,000 distinct CDR3 sequences; more than 15% are singletons. The germline V gene encodes CDR1 LNHDA and CDR2 SQIVND (reference sequence). Germline trimming cut 6 bases from V and 6 bases from J; bases unmatched to any gene: 5. This CDR3 is 15 amino acids long. V is TRBV19 and J is TRBJ2-3; 14 bases are shared with TRBD2. This receptor was taken from an adult woman who had mild COVID-19 (a few samples of this study predate the infection). Cell type and time point are not known. The source material was PBMCs or a T cell subset sorted from them (not recorded which). The CDR3 loop is CASSPGLAGVDTQYF. CDR3 nucleotide sequence: TGTGCCAGTAGCCCGGGACTAGCGGGAGTTGATACGCAGTATTTT.